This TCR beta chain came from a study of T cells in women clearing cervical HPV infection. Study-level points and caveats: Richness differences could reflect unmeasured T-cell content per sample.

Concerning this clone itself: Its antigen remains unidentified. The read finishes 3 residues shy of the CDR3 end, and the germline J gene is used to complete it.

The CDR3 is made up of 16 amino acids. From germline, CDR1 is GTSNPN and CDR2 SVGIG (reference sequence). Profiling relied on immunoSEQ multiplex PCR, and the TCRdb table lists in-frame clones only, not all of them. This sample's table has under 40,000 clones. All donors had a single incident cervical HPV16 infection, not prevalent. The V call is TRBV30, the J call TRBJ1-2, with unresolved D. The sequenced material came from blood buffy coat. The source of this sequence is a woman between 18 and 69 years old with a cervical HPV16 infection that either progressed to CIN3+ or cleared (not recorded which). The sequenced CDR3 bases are TGTGCCTGGAGTCCGTCGGGCGGGTATAGCACAGATACC. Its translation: CAWSPSGGYSTDT. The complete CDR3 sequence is CAWSPSGGYSTDTYTF.